This TCR beta chain was sequenced during a study of cytomegalovirus exposure and HLA in healthy donors. Sampled while nominally healthy, donors likely had unrecorded immune exposures. Study results and limitations: Later analysis found that TCR beta chains associated with HLA were more clonally expanded than other, equally common chains. HLA-A and HLA-B allele assignments for most subjects were reportedly predicted accurately using TCR beta sequences. Cytomegalovirus status, reportedly, was diagnosed with high specificity and sensitivity by the classifier.

A multiplex PCR was run with 60 Vbeta primers and 13 Jbeta primers. Some clones are missing from TCRdb's copy, which holds only in-frame ones; the method was immunoSEQ multiplex PCR. The table gives around 140,000 clones; the top ten clones make up approximately 1% of it. As for this clone: What it binds is unknown.

V lost 5 bases to trimming and J lost 4 bases; unmatched junction nucleotides: 8. The CDR3 extends over 16 amino acids. Germline-derived CDR1 and CDR2 are SGHAT and FQNNGV. This clonotype originated in a male donor in good health and CMV-seronegative. The source material was PBMCs. This rearrangement joins TRBV11-2 to TRBJ2-1; 10 bases are a match to TRBD2. Here the CDR3 reads CASSVAGLAVYNEQFF. The CDR3 DNA sequence: TGTGCCAGCAGCGTGGCAGGACTAGCGGTTTACAATGAGCAGTTCTTC.